Listed below are T cell receptor beta chains from one sample, sequenced in a study of control samples from healthy donors and cancer patients. Repertoires were generated with immunoSEQ multiplex PCR, while TCRdb's copy carries only in-frame clones and drops some. In the table there are about 120,000 clones, around 92% of which are singletons. Sequencing was done on a sample of PBMCs. The receptors were gathered from a man of 80 years or more with head and neck cancer. CDR3s include the opening cysteine and the closing phenylalanine or tryptophan. A D gene is named only where the DNA matches it firmly. Clone sizes are given selectively: once, few, many, or a class where the clone is expanded.

j_gene: TRBJ1-1
len: 15
d_gene: NA
abundance: NA
v_gene: TRBV5-8
CDR3aa: CASSFVSGFNTEAFF
CDR3nt: TGTGCCAGCAGCTTTGTATCCGGTTTTAACACTGAAGCTTTCTTT

j_gene: TRBJ2-7
len: 14
d_gene: TRBD1
abundance: NA
v_gene: TRBV11-2
CDR3aa: CASSIGTGVYEQYF
CDR3nt: TGTGCCAGCAGCATCGGGACAGGGGTATACGAGCAGTACTTC

j_gene: TRBJ2-1
len: 14
d_gene: NA
abundance: once
v_gene: TRBV5-4
CDR3aa: CASSFAPTGNEQFF
CDR3nt: TGTGCCAGCAGCTTTGCCCCCACGGGCAATGAGCAGTTCTTC

j_gene: TRBJ2-2
len: 15
d_gene: TRBD2
abundance: NA
v_gene: TRBV4-1
CDR3aa: CASSQGLAGAGELFF
CDR3nt: TGCGCCAGCAGCCAAGGGCTAGCGGGAGCCGGGGAGCTGTTTTTT

j_gene: TRBJ1-2
len: 14
d_gene: NA
abundance: NA
v_gene: TRBV5-4
CDR3aa: CASSLAGRSYGYTF
CDR3nt: TGTGCCAGCAGCTTGGCTGGCCGGAGCTATGGCTACACCTTC

j_gene: TRBJ2-3
len: 13
d_gene: NA
abundance: NA
v_gene: TRBV7-9
CDR3aa: CASSFKGPDTQYF
CDR3nt: TGTGCCAGCAGCTTTAAGGGTCCAGATACGCAGTATTTT

j_gene: TRBJ1-4
len: 14
d_gene: NA
abundance: NA
v_gene: TRBV25-1
CDR3aa: CASSESGSGEKLFF
CDR3nt: TGTGCCAGCAGTGAGAGCGGTTCGGGAGAAAAACTGTTTTTT

j_gene: TRBJ2-2
len: 15
d_gene: NA
abundance: NA
v_gene: TRBV3-1/TRBV3-2
CDR3aa: CASSPPSMGTGELFF
CDR3nt: TGTGCCAGCAGCCCCCCATCGATGGGGACCGGGGAGCTGTTTTTT

j_gene: TRBJ2-1
len: 17
d_gene: NA
abundance: NA
v_gene: TRBV4-1
CDR3aa: CASSPVYGVESYNEQFF
CDR3nt: TGCGCCAGCAGCCCCGTATACGGGGTCGAATCCTACAATGAGCAGTTCTTC

j_gene: TRBJ2-3
len: 16
d_gene: TRBD2
abundance: NA
v_gene: TRBV10-3
CDR3aa: CAIRRGLATSTDTQYF
CDR3nt: TGTGCCATCAGACGGGGACTAGCGACTAGCACAGATACGCAGTATTTT

j_gene: TRBJ2-7
len: 13
d_gene: NA
abundance: NA
v_gene: TRBV29-1
CDR3aa: CSVELTETYEQYF
CDR3nt: TGCAGCGTTGAACTGACTGAAACCTACGAGCAGTACTTC

j_gene: TRBJ1-2
len: 15
d_gene: NA
abundance: NA
v_gene: TRBV19
CDR3aa: CASRLRASTFYGYTF
CDR3nt: TGTGCCAGTAGGCTCAGGGCGTCGACCTTCTATGGCTACACCTTC

j_gene: TRBJ2-1
len: 15
d_gene: TRBD2
abundance: NA
v_gene: TRBV24-1
CDR3aa: CATSESGSSYNEQFF
CDR3nt: TGTGCCACCAGTGAAAGCGGGAGTTCCTACAATGAGCAGTTCTTC

j_gene: TRBJ1-6
len: 13
d_gene: TRBD1
abundance: NA
v_gene: TRBV10-3
CDR3aa: CAISANRDRAVHF
CDR3nt: TGTGCCATCAGTGCGAACCGGGACAGGGCAGTACACTTT

j_gene: TRBJ1-1
len: 16
d_gene: TRBD1
abundance: few
v_gene: TRBV27
CDR3aa: CASSFQPQGAITEAFF
CDR3nt: TGTGCCAGCAGTTTCCAACCCCAGGGGGCCATTACTGAAGCTTTCTTT

j_gene: TRBJ1-5
len: 13
d_gene: NA
abundance: NA
v_gene: TRBV19
CDR3aa: CASSIAHMEPQHF
CDR3nt: TGTGCCAGTAGTATAGCCCACATGGAGCCCCAGCATTTT

j_gene: TRBJ1-1
len: 13
d_gene: NA
abundance: NA
v_gene: TRBV12-3/TRBV12-4
CDR3aa: CASSPGQHTEAFF
CDR3nt: TGTGCCAGCAGTCCCGGACAGCACACTGAAGCTTTCTTT

j_gene: TRBJ2-7
len: 13
d_gene: NA
abundance: NA
v_gene: TRBV11-3
CDR3aa: CASGVFLSGEQYF
CDR3nt: TGTGCCAGCGGGGTTTTCCTTTCTGGCGAGCAGTACTTC